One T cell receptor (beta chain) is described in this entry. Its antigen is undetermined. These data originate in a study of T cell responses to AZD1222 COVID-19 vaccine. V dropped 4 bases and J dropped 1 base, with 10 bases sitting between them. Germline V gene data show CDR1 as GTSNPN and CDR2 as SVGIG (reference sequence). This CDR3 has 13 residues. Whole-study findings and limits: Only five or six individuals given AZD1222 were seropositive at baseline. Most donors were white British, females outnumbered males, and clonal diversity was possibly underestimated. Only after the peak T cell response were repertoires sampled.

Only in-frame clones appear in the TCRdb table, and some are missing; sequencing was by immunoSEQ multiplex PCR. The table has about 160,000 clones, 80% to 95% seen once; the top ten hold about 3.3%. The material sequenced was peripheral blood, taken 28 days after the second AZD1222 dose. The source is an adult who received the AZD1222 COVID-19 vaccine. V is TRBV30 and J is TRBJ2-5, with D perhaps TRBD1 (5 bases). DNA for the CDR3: TGTGCCTGGAACAGGCACCTCCAAGAGACCCAGTACTTC. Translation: CAWNRHLQETQYF.